A selection of T cell receptor beta chains follows, all from one sample in a study of human T cells and chemical hapten exposure. TCRdb re-called the RACE reads through MiXCR, storing one row per CDR3 protein. Of about 94,000 distinct CDR3 sequences detected, 7% to 10% appear once; the ten largest clones hold about 2%. The sample in question was whole blood, obtained in connection with sensitization to the hapten diphenylcyclopropenone (DPC). The receptors derive from a woman aged 40 to 50 with alopecia areata. Some clones in this sample may be carry-over from other donors' samples. CDR3s include the opening cysteine and the closing phenylalanine or tryptophan. Each record gives: J gene, V gene, clone size, CDR3 protein. A clone size is listed for some rows: how often the clone was seen (once, few, many), or a class if it is expanded.

TRBJ1-4 TRBV30 NA CAWAPGTGQKLFF
TRBJ2-1 TRBV7-7 few CASSPAAGLFNEQFF
TRBJ2-4 TRBV28 few CASSLLTGVQYF
TRBJ1-1 TRBV11-2 many CASSWGQGNTEAFF
TRBJ1-1 TRBV20-1 NA CSARVAGRTGFF
TRBJ1-5 TRBV6-2/TRBV6-3 NA CASSYSFGGNQPQHF
TRBJ1-5 TRBV28 NA CASSYGSQPQHF
TRBJ2-1 TRBV20-1 few CSGAVLYNEQFF
TRBJ1-2 TRBV12-3/TRBV12-4 few CASSSPMETGQSGYTF
TRBJ2-5 TRBV20-1 few CSARTLQGARETQYF
TRBJ1-2 TRBV7-9 NA CASSLAGQGDGYTF
TRBJ2-5 TRBV20-1 NA CSAPAGWYQETQYF
TRBJ2-1 TRBV12-3/TRBV12-4 many CASSPRLAGGYNEQFF
TRBJ2-2 TRBV7-9 many CASSPPSSPVTGELFF
TRBJ2-7 TRBV28 few CASSISGRPEDYEQYF
TRBJ2-2 TRBV19 few CASSMSRETGELFF
TRBJ2-3 TRBV7-3 NA CASSLTLRDTQYF
TRBJ2-1 TRBV9 NA CASSVGSNEQFF
TRBJ2-5 TRBV6-6 NA CASSYSGTDKEETQYF
TRBJ2-7 TRBV5-1 few CASSPAGAGQGEQYF
TRBJ2-1 TRBV20-1 NA CSASPGTSGYNEQFF
TRBJ2-1 TRBV10-3 many CATLGVGGEQFF
TRBJ2-7 TRBV28 many CASSLEGAREQYF
TRBJ1-2 TRBV29-1 NA CSAWDPRDYGYTF
TRBJ2-7 TRBV4-2 few CASSPELAGAYEQYF
TRBJ2-1 TRBV7-3 many CASSLAGPLNEQFF
TRBJ2-7 TRBV7-2 many CASSAWTGGYEQYF
TRBJ1-2 TRBV18 NA CASSPQGQAVYGYTF
TRBJ2-3 TRBV6-6 NA CASTGQVGGFSTDTQYF
TRBJ2-5 TRBV5-5 NA CASSLGRLQETQYF
TRBJ1-1 TRBV13 few CASSGGQGRNTEAFF
TRBJ2-7 TRBV29-1 few CSVSGSYEQYF
TRBJ1-3 TRBV28 many CASSSPGFHSGNTIYF
TRBJ2-5 TRBV5-4 few CASSLDEGQETQYF
TRBJ1-5 TRBV7-2 NA CASSLDFRESKSNQPQHF
TRBJ2-3 TRBV7-8 few CASSRRTSGSTDTQYF
TRBJ1-3 TRBV12-3/TRBV12-4 NA CASTWDGSSGNTIYF
TRBJ2-5 TRBV7-9 many CASSLGLAGDETQYF
TRBJ1-2 TRBV18 many CASSPSRGSYGYTF
TRBJ1-1 TRBV29-1 NA CSVGGVPNTEAFF
TRBJ1-1 TRBV7-2 NA CASSLIGNTEAFF
TRBJ2-7 TRBV7-9 NA CASSSAGHSYEQYF
TRBJ2-7 TRBV3-1 few CASSQDWGYEQYF
TRBJ1-2 TRBV28 many CASRTGGTNYGYTF
TRBJ2-1 TRBV6-2/TRBV6-3 many CASTGGARLNEQFF
TRBJ1-2 TRBV27 NA CASSFSDRGYGYTF
TRBJ2-1 TRBV28 NA CASRLAGGESYNEQFF
TRBJ2-5 TRBV19 NA CASSGPGGPSKTQYF
TRBJ2-7 TRBV10-3 many CAISESQEQYF
TRBJ2-2 TRBV2 NA CANGNGELFF
TRBJ2-5 TRBV5-1 many CASSLTANEETQYF
TRBJ2-1 TRBV10-3 many CAISERSAGGEQFF
TRBJ2-7 TRBV29-1 few CSVGTSGYYEQYF